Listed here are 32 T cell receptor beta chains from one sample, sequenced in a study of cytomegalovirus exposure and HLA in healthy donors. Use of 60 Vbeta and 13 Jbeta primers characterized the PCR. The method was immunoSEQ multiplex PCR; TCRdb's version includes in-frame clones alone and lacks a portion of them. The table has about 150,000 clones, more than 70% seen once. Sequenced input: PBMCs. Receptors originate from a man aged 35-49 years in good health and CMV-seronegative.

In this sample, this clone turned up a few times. The CDR3 reads CASSYSAGGDYEQYF. The CDR3 DNA reads as TGTGCCAGCAGTTACTCAGCGGGCGGGGATTACGAGCAGTACTTC. This rearrangement joins TRBV6-5 to TRBJ2-7; D is perhaps TRBD2 (6 bases). Looked up from germline, CDR1 is MNHEY and CDR2 is SVGAGI. The V end lost 0 bases, the J end lost 4 bases, and 13 bases lay between the germline ends. The CDR3 is 15 residues long.

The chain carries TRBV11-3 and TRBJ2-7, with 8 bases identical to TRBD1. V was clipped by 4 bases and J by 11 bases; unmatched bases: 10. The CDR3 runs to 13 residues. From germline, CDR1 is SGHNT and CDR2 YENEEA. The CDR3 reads CASSSPDRGHEYF. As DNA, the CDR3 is TGTGCCAGCAGCTCTCCTGACAGGGGACACGAGTACTTC.

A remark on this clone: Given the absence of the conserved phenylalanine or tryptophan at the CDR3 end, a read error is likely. CDR3 in amino acids: CASSELEGGYTEAFL. The CDR3 DNA is TGTGCCAGCAGTGAATTGGAGGGAGGGTACACTGAAGCTTTCCTT. The chain employs TRBV25-1 and TRBJ1-1; D gene ambiguous. The CDR3 spans 15 residues. CDR1 MGHDK and CDR2 SYGVNS come from the germline V gene. V was clipped by 1 base and J by 3 bases, with 12 bases between them.

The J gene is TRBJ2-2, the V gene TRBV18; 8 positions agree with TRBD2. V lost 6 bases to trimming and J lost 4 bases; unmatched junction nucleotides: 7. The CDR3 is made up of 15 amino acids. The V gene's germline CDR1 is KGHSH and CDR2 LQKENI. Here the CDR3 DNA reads TGTGCCAGCTCGCGGACTAGCCCGGGCACCGGGGAGCTGTTTTTT. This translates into CASSRTSPGTGELFF.

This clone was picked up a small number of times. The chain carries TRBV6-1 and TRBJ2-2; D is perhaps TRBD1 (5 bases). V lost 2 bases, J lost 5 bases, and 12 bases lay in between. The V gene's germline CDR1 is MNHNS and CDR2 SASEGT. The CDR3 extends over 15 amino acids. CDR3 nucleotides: TGTGCCAGCAGTGAATCTCCAGGGATAACCGGGGAGCTGTTTTTT. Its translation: CASSESPGITGELFF.

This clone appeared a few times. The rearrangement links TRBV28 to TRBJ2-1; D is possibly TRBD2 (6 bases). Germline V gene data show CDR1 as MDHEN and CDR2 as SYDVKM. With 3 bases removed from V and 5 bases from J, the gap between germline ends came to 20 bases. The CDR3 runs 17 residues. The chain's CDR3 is CASSFTRFGSYHNEQFF. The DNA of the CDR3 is TGTGCCAGCAGTTTTACCCGCTTCGGGAGTTACCACAATGAGCAGTTCTTC.

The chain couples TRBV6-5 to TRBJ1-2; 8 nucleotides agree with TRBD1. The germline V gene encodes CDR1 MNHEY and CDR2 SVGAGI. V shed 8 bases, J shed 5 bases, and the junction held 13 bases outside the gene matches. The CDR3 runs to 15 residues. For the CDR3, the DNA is TGTGCCAGCCTCCCCGGGACAGGTCTAATGTATGGCTACACCTTC. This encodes CASLPGTGLMYGYTF.

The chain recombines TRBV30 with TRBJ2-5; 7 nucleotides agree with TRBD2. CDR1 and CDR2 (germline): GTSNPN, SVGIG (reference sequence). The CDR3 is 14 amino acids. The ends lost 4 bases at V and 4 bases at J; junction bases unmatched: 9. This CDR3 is CAWTKAGQRETQYF. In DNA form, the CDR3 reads TGTGCCTGGACTAAAGCGGGGCAACGAGAGACCCAGTACTTC.

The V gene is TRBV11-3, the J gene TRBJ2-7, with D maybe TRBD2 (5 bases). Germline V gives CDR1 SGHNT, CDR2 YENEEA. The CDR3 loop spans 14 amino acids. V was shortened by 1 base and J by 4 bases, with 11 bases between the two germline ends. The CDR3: CASSLGGISYEQYF. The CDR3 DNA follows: TGTGCCAGCAGCTTAGGAGGGATCAGTTACGAGCAGTACTTC.

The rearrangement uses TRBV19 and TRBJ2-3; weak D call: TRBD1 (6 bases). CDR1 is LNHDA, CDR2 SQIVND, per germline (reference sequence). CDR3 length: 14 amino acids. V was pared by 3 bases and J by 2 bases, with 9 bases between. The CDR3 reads CASSIGQPTDTQYF. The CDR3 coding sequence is TGTGCCAGTAGTATCGGACAGCCCACAGATACGCAGTATTTT.

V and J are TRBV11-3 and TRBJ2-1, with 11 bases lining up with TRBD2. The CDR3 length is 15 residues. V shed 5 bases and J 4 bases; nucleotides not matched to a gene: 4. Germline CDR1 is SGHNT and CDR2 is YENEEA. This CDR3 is CASSLTSGAYNEQFF. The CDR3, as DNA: TGTGCCAGCAGCCTGACTAGCGGGGCGTACAATGAGCAGTTCTTC.

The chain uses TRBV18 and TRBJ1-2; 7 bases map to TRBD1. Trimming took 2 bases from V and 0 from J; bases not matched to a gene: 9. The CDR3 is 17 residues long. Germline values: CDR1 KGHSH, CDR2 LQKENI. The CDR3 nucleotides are TGTGCCAGCTCACCATCGACAGGGCATCTCTCTAACTATGGCTACACCTTC. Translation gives CASSPSTGHLSNYGYTF.

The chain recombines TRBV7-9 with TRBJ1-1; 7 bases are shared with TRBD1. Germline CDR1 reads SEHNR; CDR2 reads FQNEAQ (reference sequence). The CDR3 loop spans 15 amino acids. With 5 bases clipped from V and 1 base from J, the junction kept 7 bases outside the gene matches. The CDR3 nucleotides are TGTGCCAGCAGCCCCCGGGCAGGGGGGAACACTGAAGCTTTCTTT. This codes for CASSPRAGGNTEAFF.

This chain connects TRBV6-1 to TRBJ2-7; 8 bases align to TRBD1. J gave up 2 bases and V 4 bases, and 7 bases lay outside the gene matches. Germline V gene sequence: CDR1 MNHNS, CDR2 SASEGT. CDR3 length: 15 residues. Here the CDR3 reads CASSAQGQGAYEQYF. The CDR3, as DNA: TGTGCCAGCAGTGCGCAAGGACAGGGTGCCTACGAGCAGTACTTC.

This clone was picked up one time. CDR3 nucleotide sequence: TGCGCCAGCAGCTTGGAGGGGAACTATGGCTACACCTTC. Amino acid sequence: CASSLEGNYGYTF. V is TRBV5-1 and J is TRBJ1-2; TRBD1 might be the D (5 bases). CDR3 length: 13 amino acids. Germline values: CDR1 SGHRS, CDR2 YFSETQ. Deletions cut 0 bases from V and 2 bases from J, with 5 bases between.

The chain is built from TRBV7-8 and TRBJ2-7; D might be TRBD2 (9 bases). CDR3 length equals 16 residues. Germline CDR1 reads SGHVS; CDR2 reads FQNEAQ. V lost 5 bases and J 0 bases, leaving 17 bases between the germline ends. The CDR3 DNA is TGTGCCAGCAGCGGACAGGGCGGGGGGGACTCCTACGAGCAGTACTTC. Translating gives CASSGQGGGDSYEQYF.

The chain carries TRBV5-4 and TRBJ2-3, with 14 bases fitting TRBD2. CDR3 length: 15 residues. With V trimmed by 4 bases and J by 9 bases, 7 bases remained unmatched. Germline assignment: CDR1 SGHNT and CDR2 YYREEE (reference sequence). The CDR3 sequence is CASSPPGTSGRTQYF. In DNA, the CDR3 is TGTGCCAGCAGCCCCCCCGGGACTAGCGGGAGAACGCAGTATTTT.

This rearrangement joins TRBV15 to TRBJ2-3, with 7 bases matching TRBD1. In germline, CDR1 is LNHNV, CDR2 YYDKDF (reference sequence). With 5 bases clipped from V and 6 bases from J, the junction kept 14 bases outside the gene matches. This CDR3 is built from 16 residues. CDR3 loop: CATSGYRGPGPDTQYF. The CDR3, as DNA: TGTGCCACCAGCGGATACAGGGGCCCTGGGCCGGATACGCAGTATTTT.

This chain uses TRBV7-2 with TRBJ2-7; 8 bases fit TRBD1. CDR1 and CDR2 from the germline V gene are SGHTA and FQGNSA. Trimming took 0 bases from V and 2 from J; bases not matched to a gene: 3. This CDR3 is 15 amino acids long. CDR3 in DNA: TGTGCCAGCAGCTTAGCGACAGGGGACCCCTACGAGCAGTACTTC. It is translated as CASSLATGDPYEQYF.

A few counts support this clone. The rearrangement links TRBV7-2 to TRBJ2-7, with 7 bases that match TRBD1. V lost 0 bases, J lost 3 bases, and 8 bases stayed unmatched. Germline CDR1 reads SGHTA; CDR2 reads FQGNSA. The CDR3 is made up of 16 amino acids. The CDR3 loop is CASSLAFPRTGYEQYF. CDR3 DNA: TGTGCCAGCAGCTTAGCGTTCCCCCGGACAGGCTACGAGCAGTACTTC.

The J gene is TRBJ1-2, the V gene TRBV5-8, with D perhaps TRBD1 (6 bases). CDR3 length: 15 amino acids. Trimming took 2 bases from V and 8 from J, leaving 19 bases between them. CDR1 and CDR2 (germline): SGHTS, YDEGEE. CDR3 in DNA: TGTGCCAGCAGCTTTTGGGACATTTCTTCCAGGGGCTACACCTTC. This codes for CASSFWDISSRGYTF. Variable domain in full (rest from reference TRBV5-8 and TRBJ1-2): EAGVTQSPTHLIKTRGQQATLRCSPISGHTSVYWYQQALGLGLQFLLWYDEGEERNRGNFPPRFSGRQFPNYSSELNVNALELEDSALYLCASSFWDISSRGYTFGSGTRLTVV.

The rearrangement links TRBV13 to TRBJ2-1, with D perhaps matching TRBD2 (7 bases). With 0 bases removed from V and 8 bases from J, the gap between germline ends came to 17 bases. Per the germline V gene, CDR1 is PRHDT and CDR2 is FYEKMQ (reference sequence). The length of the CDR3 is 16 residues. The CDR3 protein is CASSLGSGGLRDEQFF. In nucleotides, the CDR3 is TGTGCCAGCAGCTTAGGGTCGGGGGGCCTTCGGGATGAGCAGTTCTTC.

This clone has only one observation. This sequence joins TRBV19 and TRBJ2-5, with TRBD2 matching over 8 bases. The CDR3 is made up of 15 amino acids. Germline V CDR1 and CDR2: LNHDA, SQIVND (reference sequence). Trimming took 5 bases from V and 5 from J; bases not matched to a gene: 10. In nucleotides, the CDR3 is TGTGCCAGTAGTCCCGGAGTCGCGGGAGGCGAGACCCAGTACTTC. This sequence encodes CASSPGVAGGETQYF.

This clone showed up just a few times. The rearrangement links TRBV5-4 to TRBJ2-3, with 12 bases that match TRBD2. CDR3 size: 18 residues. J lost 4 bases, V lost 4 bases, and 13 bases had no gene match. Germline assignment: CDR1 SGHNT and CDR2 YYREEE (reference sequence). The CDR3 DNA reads TGTGCCAGCAGCATTGACGGGACTAGCGGGCTGGGCTCAGATACGCAGTATTTT. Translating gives CASSIDGTSGLGSDTQYF.

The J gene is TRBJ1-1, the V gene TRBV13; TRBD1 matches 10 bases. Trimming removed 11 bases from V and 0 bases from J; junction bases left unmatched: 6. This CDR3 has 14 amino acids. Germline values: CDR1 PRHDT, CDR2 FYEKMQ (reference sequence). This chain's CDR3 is CAGQGGVLNTEAFF. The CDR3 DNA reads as TGTGCCGGACAGGGGGGGGTCCTGAACACTGAAGCTTTCTTT.

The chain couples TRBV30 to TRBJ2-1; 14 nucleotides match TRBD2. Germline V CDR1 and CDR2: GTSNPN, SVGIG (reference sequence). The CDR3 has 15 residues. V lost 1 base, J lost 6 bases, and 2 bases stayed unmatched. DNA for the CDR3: TGTGCCTGGAGTGGACTAGCGGGAGGGCCCAATGAGCAGTTCTTC. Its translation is CAWSGLAGGPNEQFF.

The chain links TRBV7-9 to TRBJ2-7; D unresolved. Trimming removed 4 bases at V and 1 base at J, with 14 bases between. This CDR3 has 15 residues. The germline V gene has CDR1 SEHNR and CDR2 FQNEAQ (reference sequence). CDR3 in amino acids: CASSSTIGVSYEQYF. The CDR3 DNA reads TGTGCCAGCAGCTCTACGATCGGAGTATCCTACGAGCAGTACTTC.

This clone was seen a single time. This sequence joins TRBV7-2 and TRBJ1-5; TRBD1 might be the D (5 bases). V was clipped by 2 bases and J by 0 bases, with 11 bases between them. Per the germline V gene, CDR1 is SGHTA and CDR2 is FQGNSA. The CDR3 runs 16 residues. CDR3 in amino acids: CASSLWGGYSNQPQHF. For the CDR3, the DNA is TGTGCCAGCAGCTTATGGGGGGGATATAGCAATCAGCCCCAGCATTTT.

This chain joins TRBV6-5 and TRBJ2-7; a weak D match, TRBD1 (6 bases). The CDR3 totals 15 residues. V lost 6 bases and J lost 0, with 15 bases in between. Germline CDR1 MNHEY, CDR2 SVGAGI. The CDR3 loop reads CASSPGARSSYEQYF. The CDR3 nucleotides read TGTGCCAGCAGCCCAGGGGCGCGGAGCTCCTACGAGCAGTACTTC.

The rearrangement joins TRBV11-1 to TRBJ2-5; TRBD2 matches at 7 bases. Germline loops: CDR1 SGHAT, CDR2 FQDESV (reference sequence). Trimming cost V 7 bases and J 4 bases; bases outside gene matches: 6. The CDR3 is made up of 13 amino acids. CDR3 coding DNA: TGTGCCAGCACCATCGGGGGGATAGAGACCCAGTACTTC. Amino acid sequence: CASTIGGIETQYF.

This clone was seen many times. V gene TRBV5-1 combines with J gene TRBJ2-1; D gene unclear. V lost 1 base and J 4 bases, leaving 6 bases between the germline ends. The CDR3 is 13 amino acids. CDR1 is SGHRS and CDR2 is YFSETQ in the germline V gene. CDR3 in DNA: TGCGCCAGCAGCTTGCCGTCTTACAATGAGCAGTTCTTC. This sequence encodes CASSLPSYNEQFF.

The CDR3 bases are TGTGCCAGTCGTTTAGCGGGAGGTTACAATGAGCAGTTCTTC. Protein: CASRLAGGYNEQFF. V gene TRBV13 combines with J gene TRBJ2-1; 10 nucleotides line up with TRBD2. CDR3 size: 14 residues. V dropped 9 bases and J dropped 4; count of bases not matched to a gene: 6. Looked up from germline, CDR1 is PRHDT and CDR2 is FYEKMQ (reference sequence). The variable domain in full, with the rest retrieved from reference TRBV13 and TRBJ2-1, is AAGVIQSPRHLIKEKRETATLKCYPIPRHDTVYWYQQGPGQDPQFLISFYEKMQSDKGSIPDRFSAQQFSDYHSELNMSSLELGDSALYFCASRLAGGYNEQFFGPGTRLTVL.